The 7 T cell receptor beta chains below all came from one sample that was sequenced in a study of cytomegalovirus exposure and HLA in healthy donors. The PCR contained 60 Vbeta and 13 Jbeta primers. Clones were sequenced by immunoSEQ multiplex PCR, and TCRdb holds only the in-frame ones, with some missing. Of around 150,000 clones listed, 75% to 80% are singletons. Sequences were obtained from PBMCs. The source is a male donor in good health and CMV-seronegative.

The chain has TRBV7-9 and TRBJ1-2; D is unresolved. CDR1 SEHNR and CDR2 FQNEAQ come from the germline V gene (reference sequence). Trimming stripped 1 base from V and 10 bases from J, with 7 bases between. This CDR3 is built from 11 residues. The CDR3 spells CASSLGRDYTF. The CDR3 DNA reads as TGTGCCAGCAGCTTAGGGAGGGACTACACCTTC.

The chain carries TRBV10-2 and TRBJ2-1; TRBD2 matches at 8 bases. Germline CDR1 WSHSY, CDR2 SAAADI. Trimming removed 0 bases from V and 0 bases from J; junction bases left unmatched: 4. CDR3 length: 17 amino acids. For the CDR3, the DNA is TGCGCCAGCAGTGAGTCTGTGCTAGCGGGCTCCTACAATGAGCAGTTCTTC. This sequence encodes CASSESVLAGSYNEQFF.

The V and J genes are TRBV25-1 and TRBJ1-1; 9 nucleotides align to TRBD1. After removal of 2 bases from V and 1 base from J, the junction contained 5 bases not matched to a gene. There are 16 residues in the CDR3. CDR1 MGHDK and CDR2 SYGVNS come from the germline V gene. CDR3 in amino acids: CASSEMGTGSNTEAFF. The CDR3, as DNA: TGTGCCAGCAGTGAAATGGGGACAGGGTCGAACACTGAAGCTTTCTTT. The full variable domain, rest sourced from reference TRBV25-1 and TRBJ1-1, is EADIYQTPRYLVIGTGKKITLECSQTMGHDKMYWYQQDPGMELHLIHYSYGVNSTEKGDLSSESTVSRIRTEHFPLTLESARPSHTSQYLCASSEMGTGSNTEAFFGQGTRLTVV.

The chain combines TRBV5-1 with TRBJ2-2; no firm D call. V was shortened by 0 bases and J by 4 bases, with 4 bases between the two germline ends. The CDR3 totals 13 residues. Germline loops: CDR1 SGHRS, CDR2 YFSETQ. The CDR3 region is CASSLGGTGELFF. The DNA for the CDR3 is TGCGCCAGCAGCTTGGGAGGCACCGGGGAGCTGTTTTTT.

This clone was seen only a few times. The J gene is TRBJ1-2, the V gene TRBV5-1, with D possibly being TRBD1 (5 bases). The CDR3 has 13 amino acids. V lost 1 base and J lost 7, with 11 bases in between. Germline CDR1 is SGHRS and CDR2 is YFSETQ. CDR3 protein: CASSLPGGGGYTF. In nucleotides, the CDR3 is TGCGCCAGCAGCTTGCCGGGGGGGGGTGGCTACACCTTC.

The chain couples TRBV6-4 to TRBJ2-1; TRBD2 agrees at 10 bases. Trimming cost V 5 bases and J 2 bases; bases outside gene matches: 6. This CDR3 comprises 16 residues. Germline V gene data show CDR1 as MRHNA and CDR2 as SNTAGT. This chain's CDR3 is CASSPRLAGAYNEQFF. As DNA, the CDR3 is TGTGCCAGCAGTCCCCGACTAGCGGGTGCCTACAATGAGCAGTTCTTC.

The genes are TRBV6-6 and TRBJ2-2; the D gene is possibly TRBD1 (5 bases). The CDR3 runs 14 residues. Trimming took off 2 bases at V and 3 bases at J, with 7 bases between the two ends. CDR1 is MNHNY, CDR2 SVGAGI, per germline (reference sequence). CDR3 loop: CASSYKQDTGELFF. In nucleotides, the CDR3 is TGTGCCAGCAGTTACAAACAGGACACCGGGGAGCTGTTTTTT.